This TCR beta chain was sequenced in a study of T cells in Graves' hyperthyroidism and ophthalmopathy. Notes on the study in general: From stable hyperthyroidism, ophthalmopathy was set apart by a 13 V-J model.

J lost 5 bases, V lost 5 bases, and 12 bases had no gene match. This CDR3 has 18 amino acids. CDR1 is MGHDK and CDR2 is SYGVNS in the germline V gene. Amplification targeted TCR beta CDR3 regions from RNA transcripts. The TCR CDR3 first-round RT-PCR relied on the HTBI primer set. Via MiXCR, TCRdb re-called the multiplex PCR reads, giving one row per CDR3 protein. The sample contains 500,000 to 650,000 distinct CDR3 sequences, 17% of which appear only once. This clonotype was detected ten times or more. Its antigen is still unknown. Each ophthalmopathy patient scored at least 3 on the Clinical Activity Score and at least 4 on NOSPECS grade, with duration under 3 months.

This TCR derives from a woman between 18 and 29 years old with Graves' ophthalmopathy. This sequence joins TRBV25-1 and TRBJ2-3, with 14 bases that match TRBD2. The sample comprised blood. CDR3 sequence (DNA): TGTGCCAGCAGTACCCAGGAGACTAGCGGGAGGGCCGGAGATACGCAGTATTTT. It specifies CASSTQETSGRAGDTQYF.